This TCR beta chain emerged from a study of T-cell memory formation after mild COVID-19. The CDR3 totals 15 residues. Per the germline V gene, CDR1 is MNHEY and CDR2 is SVGAGI. The V and J ends lost 10 bases and 1 base respectively, with 19 bases between them. TCRdb independently ran MiXCR on the 5' RACE reads; one entry per CDR3 protein. This sample has 360,000 or so distinct CDR3 sequences, with 28% found just once. Sequenced: PBMCs or a T cell subset sorted from them (not recorded which). This receptor was taken from an adult woman who had mild COVID-19 (a few samples of this study predate the infection). Cell type and time point are not known. The rearrangement uses TRBV6-5 and TRBJ1-1, with no clear D. The chain's CDR3 is CATTGVGLRNTEAFF. The CDR3 bases are TGTGCCACCACCGGGGTCGGTTTACGGAACACTGAAGCTTTCTTT.